The clone carrying this T cell receptor beta chain was recorded a few times. This specimen comes from a study of cytomegalovirus exposure and HLA in healthy donors. Study summary: Earlier sequencing of 150 million to 200 million T cells yielded approximately 100 million unique TCR beta sequences.

PCR used 60 Vbeta primers and 13 Jbeta primers. The assay was immunoSEQ multiplex PCR, and TCRdb's table has in-frame clones only and misses some. The repertoire holds about 160,000 clones, with around 77% as singletons. Germline-derived CDR1 and CDR2 are MNHNY and SVGAGI (reference sequence). The CDR3 has 14 amino acids. V was clipped by 0 bases and J by 6 bases, with 8 bases between them. This receptor was obtained from a man aged 60-69 years in good health and CMV-seronegative. This chain joins TRBV6-6 and TRBJ2-2; a possible D gene is TRBD2 (5 bases). The sequencing sample was made of PBMCs. CDR3: CASSYSVRAGELFF. The CDR3 nucleotides are TGTGCCAGCAGTTACTCGGTGAGGGCCGGGGAGCTGTTTTTT.